This T cell receptor beta chain is drawn from a study of cytomegalovirus exposure and HLA in healthy donors. Nominally healthy donors were sampled, though unrecorded immune exposures were likely. In the case of this clone: No antigen is known for it.

A multiplex PCR was run with 60 Vbeta primers and 13 Jbeta primers. Sequencing used immunoSEQ multiplex PCR; TCRdb keeps in-frame clones, though not all of them. The table lists fewer than 200,000 clones, about 80% of them singletons. Regarding the study as a whole: Sequencing likely caused a cluster of highly shared sequence variants. In a later analysis, most CMV-associated TCR beta chains appeared HLA-restricted.

The specimen sequenced was PBMCs. This sequence was found in a man under 40 in good health and CMV-seronegative.

The CDR3 bases are TGCGCCTCTGCCCGCGGTCCCCCCACAGATACGCAGTATTTT. Translation: CASARGPPTDTQYF. This rearrangement joins TRBV4-1 to TRBJ2-3; D is unresolved. This CDR3 comprises 14 residues. Trimming took off 11 bases at V and 2 bases at J, with 17 bases between the two ends. The germline V gene encodes CDR1 MGHRA and CDR2 YSYEKL.